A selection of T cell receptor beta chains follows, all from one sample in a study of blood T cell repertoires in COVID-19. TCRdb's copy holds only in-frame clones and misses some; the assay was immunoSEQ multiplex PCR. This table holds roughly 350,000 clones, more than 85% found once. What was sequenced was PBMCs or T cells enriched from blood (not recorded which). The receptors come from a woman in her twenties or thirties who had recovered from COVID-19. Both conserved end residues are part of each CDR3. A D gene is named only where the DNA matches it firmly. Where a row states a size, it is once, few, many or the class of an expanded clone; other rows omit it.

TGTGCCAGCAGCTTGGAGGAGGTATCCTACGAGCAGTACTTC	CASSLEEVSYEQYF	-	-	14	TRBV5-5	TRBJ2-7
TGTGCCAGCAGCCCTAGGGGGCGGGAAAACATTCAGTACTTC	CASSPRGRENIQYF	TRBD1	-	14	TRBV11-2	TRBJ2-4
TGTGCCAGCAGCTCATCAGGGTTCACTGAAGCTTTCTTT	CASSSSGFTEAFF	-	-	13	TRBV7-9	TRBJ1-1
TGTGCCAGCAGCGCCCTGACAGGACCTCATAACTATGGCTACACCTTC	CASSALTGPHNYGYTF	-	-	16	TRBV7-9	TRBJ1-2
TGTGCCAGCAGTTTTCACCAGGGGGTTCAGCCCCAGCATTTT	CASSFHQGVQPQHF	TRBD1	-	14	TRBV28	TRBJ1-5
TGTGCCAGCTCACCACGTAACCCGAGGGAGATGAACACTGAAGCTTTCTTT	CASSPRNPREMNTEAFF	-	-	17	TRBV18	TRBJ1-1
TGTGCCAGCAACGACCTCACGACAGGGGGTAGCTCCTACAATGAGCAGTTCTTC	CASNDLTTGGSSYNEQFF	TRBD1	-	18	TRBV9	TRBJ2-1
TGTGCCAGCAGCTTAGCCGGGACAGGGAAAGGCTACACCTTC	CASSLAGTGKGYTF	TRBD1	-	14	TRBV7-2	TRBJ1-2
TGTGCCAGCAGCCTAACCCAGGACACTGAAGCTTTCTTT	CASSLTQDTEAFF	-	-	13	TRBV14	TRBJ1-1
TGTGCCAGTAGTATCGGGGGACCTGGAAACACCATATATTTT	CASSIGGPGNTIYF	-	-	14	TRBV19	TRBJ1-3
TGTGCCAGCAGCTCGTATTCGGGACAGGGGGCTTACGAGCAGTACTTC	CASSSYSGQGAYEQYF	TRBD1	-	16	TRBV7-9	TRBJ2-7
TGTGCCAGCAGTAGGCGGGGCAATCAGCCCCAGCATTTT	CASSRRGNQPQHF	-	-	13	TRBV27	TRBJ1-5
TGTGCCCTTCAACCGGGGGGACTAGCGGGGGCACCGCGTAACACAGATACGCAGTATTTT	CALQPGGLAGAPRNTDTQYF	TRBD2	-	20	TRBV5-8	TRBJ2-3
TGTGCCAGCAGCAGGACTAGCGGGAGGTACGAGCAGTACTTC	CASSRTSGRYEQYF	TRBD2	-	14	TRBV6-5	TRBJ2-7
TGTGCCAGCAGTTACGCTACCTTTAATGAAAAACTGTTTTTT	CASSYATFNEKLFF	-	-	14	TRBV6-5	TRBJ1-4
TGCAGCGTTTTCCAGGGCTATGGCTACACCTTC	CSVFQGYGYTF	-	-	11	TRBV29-1	TRBJ1-2
TGTGCCAGCAGGATGACTAGCCTCACAGATACGCAGTATTTT	CASRMTSLTDTQYF	TRBD2	-	14	TRBV6-5	TRBJ2-3
TGTGCCAGCAGTCCTACTAGACGTGAGCAGTACTTC	CASSPTRREQYF	-	few	12	TRBV28	TRBJ2-7
TGTGCCAGCAGCTCCACTAGAGGGGGCGGGGAGCTGTTTTTT	CASSSTRGGGELFF	-	once	14	TRBV7-9	TRBJ2-2
TGTGCCAGCGACTCGGGACAGGCACAAAATTCACCCCTCCACTTT	CASDSGQAQNSPLHF	TRBD1	-	15	TRBV28	TRBJ1-6
TGCGCCAGCAGCCACGGGACTGGGTACAATGAGCAGTTCTTC	CASSHGTGYNEQFF	-	-	14	TRBV5-1	TRBJ2-1
TGTGCCAGCAGCTTGAGTTCAGGGGGAAACTATGGCTACACCTTC	CASSLSSGGNYGYTF	TRBD1	-	15	TRBV5-5	TRBJ1-2
TGCGCCAGCAGCTCGACAGGGGGCTCGTCCTATAATTCACCCCTCCACTTT	CASSSTGGSSYNSPLHF	TRBD1	-	17	TRBV5-1	TRBJ1-6
TGTGCCACCAGGGCACAGGCCGGGGAGCTGTTTTTT	CATRAQAGELFF	-	-	12	TRBV15	TRBJ2-2
TGTGCCATCAGGGAAACAGGGCACGACGATACGCAGTATTTT	CAIRETGHDDTQYF	-	-	14	TRBV10-3	TRBJ2-3
TGTGCCAGCAGCCCCGGACAGGCCGTAGCCAAAAACATTCAGTACTTC	CASSPGQAVAKNIQYF	TRBD1	-	16	TRBV7-9	TRBJ2-4
TGTGCCAGTAGTATAGCCGGGACACACTACTACGAGCAGTACTTC	CASSIAGTHYYEQYF	-	-	15	TRBV19	TRBJ2-7
TGTGCCAGCAGTGTGTCAGGTCAAAATCAGCCCCAGCATTTT	CASSVSGQNQPQHF	-	-	14	TRBV2	TRBJ1-5
TGTGCCAGCGGGACTGAAATCTACACCGGGGAGCTGTTTTTT	CASGTEIYTGELFF	-	once	14	TRBV7-9	TRBJ2-2
TGCGCCAGCAGCTTGGTCGGGCTAGCGGGAGAAAACGAGCAGTACTTC	CASSLVGLAGENEQYF	TRBD2	-	16	TRBV5-1	TRBJ2-7
TGCGCCAGCAGCGATGGGAGGCAGACAGCTGAAAAACTGTTTTTT	CASSDGRQTAEKLFF	-	-	15	TRBV4-1	TRBJ1-4
TGTGCCAGCAGCTTAGACGGGAGTATTGGCACTGAAGCTTTCTTT	CASSLDGSIGTEAFF	-	-	15	TRBV7-3	TRBJ1-1
TGTGCCACAGGCCTTTACGAGCAGTACTTC	CATGLYEQYF	-	-	10	TRBV28	TRBJ2-7
TGTGCCAGCAGTGAATCGCGGGGTTCTGGCAGGATAATCTACGAGCAGTACTTC	CASSESRGSGRIIYEQYF	-	once	18	TRBV25-1	TRBJ2-7
TGTGCCAGCAGCGTTCTAGCGAACACCGGGGAGCTGTTTTTT	CASSVLANTGELFF	-	-	14	TRBV9	TRBJ2-2
TGTGCCAGCAGCTTCGGGACAGGGGGTGGGAACACTGAAGCTTTCTTT	CASSFGTGGGNTEAFF	TRBD1	-	16	TRBV5-4	TRBJ1-1
TGTGCCAGCAGCTTTCAGGGAAACACTGAAGCTTTCTTT	CASSFQGNTEAFF	-	few	13	TRBV5-4	TRBJ1-1
TGTGCCAGCAGCTCTACACAGGGCGCCCGGACTGAAGCTTTCTTT	CASSSTQGARTEAFF	-	-	15	TRBV7-2	TRBJ1-1
TGCAGCGTTGTGAGTTTGGAGACTGAAGCTTTCTTT	CSVVSLETEAFF	-	few	12	TRBV29-1	TRBJ1-1
TGTGCCAGCAGCTTAGGTGTGCGCGGAGACTATGGCTACACCTTC	CASSLGVRGDYGYTF	-	-	15	TRBV7-8	TRBJ1-2
TGTGCCAGTACCGGGACTAGCGGGAACAGCCAGGAGTTCTTC	CASTGTSGNSQEFF	TRBD2	-	14	TRBV19	TRBJ2-1
TGTGCCAGCAGTTTCATTCTGGTGGGTCGCGGGGATGGCTACACCTTC	CASSFILVGRGDGYTF	-	-	16	TRBV28	TRBJ1-2
TGTGCCAGCAGCTACCGATCGGGCAGCGGCAACACCGGGGAGCTGTTTTTT	CASSYRSGSGNTGELFF	-	-	17	TRBV7-2	TRBJ2-2
TGTGCCAGCAGCTTAGGAACAGGGAATTCACCCCTCCACTTT	CASSLGTGNSPLHF	-	-	14	TRBV7-2	TRBJ1-6
TGTGCCAGCAGTTCTCCGGGAGGCCTAGAAGCTTTCTTT	CASSSPGGLEAFF	-	-	13	TRBV12-3/TRBV12-4	TRBJ1-1